The source of this T cell receptor beta chain is a study of blood T cells in healthy people across ages. Study context: For every two T cells, template switching captured about one barcoded beta molecule.

It was with a sample-barcoded 5' primer and a J-beta primer mix that a second PCR of roughly 7 to 12 cycles was run. MiXCR, applied by TCRdb to the 5' RACE reads, yields one record per CDR3 protein. The sample carries approximately 1,100,000 distinct CDR3 sequences, around 45% recorded once. This clonotype was found a few times. V lost 4 bases and J lost 5, with 9 bases in between. Germline CDR1 and CDR2: SGHNT and YENEEA. CDR3 size: 13 residues. The sequenced material came from blood. This sequence originates from an older woman in good health. The chain has TRBV11-3 and TRBJ2-1; no clear D. CDR3 sequence (DNA): TGTGCCAGCAGCTCTCCGAGACACAATGAGCAGTTCTTC. Its protein product is CASSSPRHNEQFF.